The present T cell receptor beta chain was sequenced within a study of blood T cell repertoires in COVID-19. Some clones are missing from TCRdb's copy, which holds only in-frame ones; the method was immunoSEQ multiplex PCR. In the table there are approximately 430,000 clones, more than 80% of which are singletons. CDR1 and CDR2 from the germline V gene are WSHSY and SAAADI. The CDR3 is 13 residues long. V gave up 4 bases and J gave up 5 bases, with 8 bases separating them. What was sequenced was peripheral blood. The rearrangement joins TRBV10-2 to TRBJ1-4, with a possible D match to TRBD1 (5 bases). The source is a woman under 40 with active or convalescent COVID-19. In DNA, the CDR3 is TGCGCCAGCAGTGGGGGACTGAATGAAAAACTGTTTTTT. Amino acid sequence: CASSGGLNEKLFF.